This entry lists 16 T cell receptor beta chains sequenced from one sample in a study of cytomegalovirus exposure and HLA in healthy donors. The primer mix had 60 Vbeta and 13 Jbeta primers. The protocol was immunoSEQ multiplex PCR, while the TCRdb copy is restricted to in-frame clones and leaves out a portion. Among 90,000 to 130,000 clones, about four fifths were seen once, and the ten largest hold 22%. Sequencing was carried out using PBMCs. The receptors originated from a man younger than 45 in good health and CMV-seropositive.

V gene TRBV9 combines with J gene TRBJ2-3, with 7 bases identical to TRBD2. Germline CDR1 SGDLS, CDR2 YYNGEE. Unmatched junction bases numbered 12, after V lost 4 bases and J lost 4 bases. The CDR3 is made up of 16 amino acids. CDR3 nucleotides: TGTGCCAGCAGCCCGGCGATCGGCGGGGGAGCAGATACGCAGTATTTT. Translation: CASSPAIGGGADTQYF.

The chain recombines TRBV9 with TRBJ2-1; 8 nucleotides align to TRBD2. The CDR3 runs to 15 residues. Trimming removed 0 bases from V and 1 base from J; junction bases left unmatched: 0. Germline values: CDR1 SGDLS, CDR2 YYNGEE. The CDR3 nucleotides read TGTGCCAGCAGCGTAGGCGGGGGGTCCTACAATGAGCAGTTCTTC. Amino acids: CASSVGGGSYNEQFF.

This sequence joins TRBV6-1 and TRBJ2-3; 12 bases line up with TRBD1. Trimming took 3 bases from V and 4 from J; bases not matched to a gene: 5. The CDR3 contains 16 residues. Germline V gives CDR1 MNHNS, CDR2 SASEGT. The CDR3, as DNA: TGTGCCAGCAGTGACCCGGGACAGGGGGCACCAGATACGCAGTATTTT. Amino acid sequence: CASSDPGQGAPDTQYF.

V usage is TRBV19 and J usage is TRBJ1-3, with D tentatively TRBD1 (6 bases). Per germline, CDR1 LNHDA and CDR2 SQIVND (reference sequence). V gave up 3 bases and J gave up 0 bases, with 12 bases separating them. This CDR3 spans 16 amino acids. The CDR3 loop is CASSMGHTNSGNTIYF. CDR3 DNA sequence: TGTGCCAGTAGTATGGGACACACGAACTCTGGAAACACCATATATTTT.

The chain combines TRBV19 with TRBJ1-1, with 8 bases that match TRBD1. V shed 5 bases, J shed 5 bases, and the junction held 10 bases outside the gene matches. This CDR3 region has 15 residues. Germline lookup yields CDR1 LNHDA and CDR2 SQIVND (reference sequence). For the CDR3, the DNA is TGTGCCAGTAGTGGGGCCCCGGGACAGGTAACTGAAGCTTTCTTT. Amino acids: CASSGAPGQVTEAFF.

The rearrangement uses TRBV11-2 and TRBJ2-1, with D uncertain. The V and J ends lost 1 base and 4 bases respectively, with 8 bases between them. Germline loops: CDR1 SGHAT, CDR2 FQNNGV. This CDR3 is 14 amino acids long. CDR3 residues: CASSLGLDYNEQFF. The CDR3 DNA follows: TGTGCCAGCAGCTTAGGCCTAGATTACAATGAGCAGTTCTTC.

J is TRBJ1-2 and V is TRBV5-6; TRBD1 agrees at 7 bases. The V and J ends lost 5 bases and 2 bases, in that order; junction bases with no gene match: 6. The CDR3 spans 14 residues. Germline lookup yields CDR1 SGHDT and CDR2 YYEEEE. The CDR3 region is CASRATTGNYGYTF. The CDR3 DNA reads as TGTGCCAGCAGGGCCACGACAGGGAACTATGGCTACACCTTC.

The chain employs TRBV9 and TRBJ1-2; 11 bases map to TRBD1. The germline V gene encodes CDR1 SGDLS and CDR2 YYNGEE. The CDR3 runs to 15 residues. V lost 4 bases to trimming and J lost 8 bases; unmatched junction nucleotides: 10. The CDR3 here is CASSFKRTGGEGYTF. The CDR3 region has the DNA TGTGCCAGCAGCTTCAAAAGGACAGGGGGCGAAGGCTACACCTTC.

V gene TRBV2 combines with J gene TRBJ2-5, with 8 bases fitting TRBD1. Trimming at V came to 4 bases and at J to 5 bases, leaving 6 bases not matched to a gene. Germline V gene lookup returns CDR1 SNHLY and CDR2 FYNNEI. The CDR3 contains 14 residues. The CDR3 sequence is CASSGRGPEETQYF. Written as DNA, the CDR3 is TGTGCCAGCAGTGGCAGGGGGCCGGAGGAGACCCAGTACTTC.

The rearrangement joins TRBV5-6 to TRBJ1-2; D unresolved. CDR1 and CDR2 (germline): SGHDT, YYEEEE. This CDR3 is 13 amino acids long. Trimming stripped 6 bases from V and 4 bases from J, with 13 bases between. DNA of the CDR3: TGTGCCAGCAACGCCGTGCAGGTCTATGGCTACACCTTC. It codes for CASNAVQVYGYTF.

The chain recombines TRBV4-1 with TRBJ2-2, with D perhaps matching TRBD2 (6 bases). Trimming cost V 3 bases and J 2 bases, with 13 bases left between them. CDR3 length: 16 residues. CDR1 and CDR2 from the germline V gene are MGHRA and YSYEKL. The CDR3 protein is CASSHFRDSNTGELFF. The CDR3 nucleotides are TGCGCCAGCAGCCACTTCCGGGACTCCAACACCGGGGAGCTGTTTTTT.

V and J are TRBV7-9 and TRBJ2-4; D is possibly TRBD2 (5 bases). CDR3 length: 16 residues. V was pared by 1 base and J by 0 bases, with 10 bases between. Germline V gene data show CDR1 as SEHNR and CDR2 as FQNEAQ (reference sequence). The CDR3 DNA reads TGTGCCAGCAGCTTAGAGCCGGGAATAGCCAAAAACATTCAGTACTTC. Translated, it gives CASSLEPGIAKNIQYF.

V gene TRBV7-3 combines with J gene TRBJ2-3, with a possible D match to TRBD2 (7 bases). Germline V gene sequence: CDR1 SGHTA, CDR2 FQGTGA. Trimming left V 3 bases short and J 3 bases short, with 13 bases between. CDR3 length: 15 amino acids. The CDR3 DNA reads TGTGCCAGCAGCTTGAAGGGGGGGCCGACAGATACGCAGTATTTT. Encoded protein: CASSLKGGPTDTQYF.

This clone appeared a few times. The CDR3 protein is CATEISGNGGNEQFF. CDR3 DNA sequence: TGTGCCACCGAGATTAGCGGGAACGGGGGCAATGAGCAGTTCTTC. V usage is TRBV10-3 and J usage is TRBJ2-1; TRBD2 agrees at 8 bases. CDR3 size: 15 residues. In germline, CDR1 is ENHRY, CDR2 SYGVKD. Germline trimming cut 10 bases from V and 6 bases from J; bases unmatched to any gene: 14.

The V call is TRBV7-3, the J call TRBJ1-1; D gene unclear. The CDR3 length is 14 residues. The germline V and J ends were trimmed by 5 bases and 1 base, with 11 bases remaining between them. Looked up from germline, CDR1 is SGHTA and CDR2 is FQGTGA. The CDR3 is CASSDNTWNTEAFF. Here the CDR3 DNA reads TGTGCCAGCAGCGACAATACCTGGAACACTGAAGCTTTCTTT.

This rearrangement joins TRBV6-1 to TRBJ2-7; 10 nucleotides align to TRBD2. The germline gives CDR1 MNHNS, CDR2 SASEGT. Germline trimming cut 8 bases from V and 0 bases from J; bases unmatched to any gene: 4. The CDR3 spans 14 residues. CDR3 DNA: TGTGCCAGCGTACTAGCGGGAAGCTCCTACGAGCAGTACTTC. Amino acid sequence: CASVLAGSSYEQYF.